Presented here are 31 T cell receptor beta chains from one specimen sequenced in a study of blood T cell repertoires in COVID-19. Sequenced by immunoSEQ multiplex PCR; TCRdb stores in-frame clones only, minus some. In the table there are some 200,000 clones, roughly four fifths of which are singletons. Sequencing was carried out using PBMCs or T cells enriched from blood (not recorded which). These receptors originate from a man in his forties or fifties who had recovered from COVID-19.

V is TRBV9 and J is TRBJ1-3; 8 nucleotides agree with TRBD1. CDR3 length equals 18 residues. Germline CDR1 SGDLS, CDR2 YYNGEE. The V segment lost 0 bases and the J segment 0 bases; nucleotides outside the gene matches: 8. CDR3 DNA sequence: TGTGCCAGCAGCGTAGGAGGGACAGGTCTTAGCTCTGGAAACACCATATATTTT. Translated, it gives CASSVGGTGLSSGNTIYF.

The chain uses TRBV5-5 and TRBJ2-1; 11 bases fit TRBD2. This CDR3 region has 16 residues. J was trimmed by 4 bases and V by 4 bases; bases with no gene match: 7. Germline CDR1 is SGHKS and CDR2 is YYEKEE (reference sequence). DNA of the CDR3: TGTGCCAGCAGCCTAACAGGGACTAGCGGATACAATGAGCAGTTCTTC. It specifies CASSLTGTSGYNEQFF. Supplemented by reference TRBV5-5 and TRBJ2-1, the full variable domain reads DAGVTQSPTHLIKTRGQQVTLRCSPISGHKSVSWYQQVLGQGPQFIFQYYEKEERGRGNFPDRFSARQFPNYSSELNVNALLLGDSALYLCASSLTGTSGYNEQFFGPGTRLTVL.

The rearrangement links TRBV13 to TRBJ1-5, with 8 bases fitting TRBD1. CDR1 and CDR2 (germline): PRHDT, FYEKMQ (reference sequence). V was clipped by 5 bases and J by 1 base; unmatched bases: 13. There are 18 residues in the CDR3. The CDR3 nucleotides are TGTGCCAGCAGCCTGAGAAGTACAGGGGGAGGGAGCAATCAGCCCCAGCATTTT. It encodes CASSLRSTGGGSNQPQHF.

This clone turned up a few times. The rearrangement joins TRBV7-3 to TRBJ2-1; 9 bases are shared with TRBD1. The CDR3 has 16 amino acids. Trimming took 6 bases from V and 5 from J; bases not matched to a gene: 11. Germline CDR1 SGHTA, CDR2 FQGTGA. The CDR3 sequence: CASSSTGTGNNNEQFF. As DNA, the CDR3 is TGTGCCAGCAGTTCCACCGGGACAGGGAATAACAATGAGCAGTTCTTC.

This clone showed up just a few times. Here the CDR3 DNA reads TGTGCCAGCAGCTTAGCGAATGGAGTTGCCTACACCTTC. Its protein product is CASSLANGVAYTF. This chain uses TRBV7-9 with TRBJ1-2; D remains unclear. This CDR3 has 13 residues. The germline V gene has CDR1 SEHNR and CDR2 FQNEAQ (reference sequence). Trimming removed 0 bases from V and 10 bases from J, with 12 bases in between.

The V gene is TRBV25-1, the J gene TRBJ2-7, with TRBD1 matching 10 bases. The ends lost 8 bases at V and 0 bases at J; junction bases unmatched: 1. Germline CDR1 is MGHDK and CDR2 is SYGVNS. The CDR3 contains 13 residues. In DNA, the CDR3 is TGTGCCAGCCGGACAGGGGGCTCCTACGAGCAGTACTTC. This translates into CASRTGGSYEQYF.

V usage is TRBV11-2 and J usage is TRBJ1-2; 7 bases line up with TRBD1. J lost 13 bases, V lost 0 bases, and 8 bases had no gene match. There are 13 residues in the CDR3. Per germline, CDR1 SGHAT and CDR2 FQNNGV. CDR3 residues: CASSLDRAGGFTF. The DNA of the CDR3 is TGTGCCAGCAGCTTAGATAGGGCAGGGGGATTCACCTTC.

The chain recombines TRBV27 with TRBJ1-2, with 8 bases that match TRBD1. Germline CDR1 and CDR2: MNHEY and SMNVEV (reference sequence). Trimming removed 4 bases from V and 8 bases from J; junction bases left unmatched: 12. CDR3 size: 15 residues. The chain's CDR3 is CASSSRDRPVYGYTF. The DNA for the CDR3 is TGTGCCAGCAGTTCAAGGGACAGGCCCGTCTACGGCTACACCTTC.

The rearrangement joins TRBV30 to TRBJ2-7, with 9 nucleotides matching TRBD2. V was pared by 0 bases and J by 0 bases, with 3 bases of the junction left unmatched. The CDR3 spans 15 residues. Per the germline V gene, CDR1 is GTSNPN and CDR2 is SVGIG (reference sequence). CDR3 sequence (DNA): TGTGCCTGGAGTGTAGGCGGGGGGGCCTCCTACGAGCAGTACTTC. Amino acids: CAWSVGGGASYEQYF.

This sequence joins TRBV24-1 and TRBJ2-7; D remains unclear. V gave up 6 bases and J gave up 2 bases, with 7 bases separating them. The CDR3 is 12 amino acids. Germline V lookup: CDR1 KGHDR, CDR2 SFDVKD. The chain's CDR3 is CATSRGAYEQYF. The CDR3 nucleotides read TGTGCCACCAGTCGTGGAGCCTACGAGCAGTACTTC.

The chain is built from TRBV6-5 and TRBJ1-3, with D possibly TRBD1 on 6 matching bases. V lost 8 bases to trimming and J lost 2 bases, with 10 bases between them. The length of the CDR3 is 13 residues. CDR1 and CDR2 (germline): MNHEY, SVGAGI. This chain's CDR3 is CASETGTGNTIYF. The CDR3 DNA reads as TGTGCCAGCGAAACAGGGACTGGAAACACCATATATTTT.

This clone was detected many times. V usage is TRBV28 and J usage is TRBJ2-1; 7 bases align to TRBD2. CDR3 size: 14 residues. V lost 7 bases, J lost 4 bases, and 7 bases stayed unmatched. Germline lookup yields CDR1 MDHEN and CDR2 SYDVKM. This CDR3 is CASTLPGGYNEQFF. CDR3 coding DNA: TGTGCCAGCACCTTGCCGGGGGGTTACAATGAGCAGTTCTTC.

CDR3 sequence reads: CASSSHGTVNSPLHF. The CDR3 nucleotides read TGTGCCAGCAGCTCCCACGGGACAGTGAATTCACCCCTCCACTTT. The V and J genes are TRBV7-3 and TRBJ1-6; 7 positions agree with TRBD1. The CDR3 has 15 residues. Germline V gene sequence: CDR1 SGHTA, CDR2 FQGTGA. Trimming at V came to 4 bases and at J to 7 bases, leaving 7 bases not matched to a gene.

The chain employs TRBV9 and TRBJ1-1; D is perhaps TRBD1 (6 bases). V was shortened by 4 bases and J by 5 bases, with 18 bases between the two germline ends. CDR1 SGDLS and CDR2 YYNGEE come from the germline V gene. This CDR3 has 15 residues. CDR3 sequence reads: CASSPRYREGTEAFF. CDR3 in DNA: TGTGCCAGCAGCCCCCGTTACAGGGAGGGGACTGAAGCTTTCTTT.

CDR3 coding DNA: TGTGCCAGCAGTCCGGGACAGCATCAGCCCCAGCATTTT. Translation gives CASSPGQHQPQHF. The chain carries TRBV28 and TRBJ1-5; the match to TRBD1 covers 7 bases. The CDR3 length is 13 residues. With 5 bases clipped from V and 5 bases from J, the junction kept 3 bases outside the gene matches. The germline V gene has CDR1 MDHEN and CDR2 SYDVKM. Full variable domain (outside the CDR3, taken from reference TRBV28 and TRBJ1-5): DVKVTQSSRYLVKRTGEKVFLECVQDMDHENMFWYRQDPGLGLRLIYFSYDVKMKEKGDIPEGYSVSREKKERFSLILESASTNQTSMYLCASSPGQHQPQHFGDGTRLSIL.

The chain couples TRBV3-1 (or the pseudogene TRBV3-2) to TRBJ2-2, with D hard to call. V gave up 4 bases and J gave up 8 bases, with 11 bases separating them. The germline V gene encodes CDR1 LGHDT and CDR2 YNNKEL (reference sequence). The CDR3 has 13 amino acids. CDR3 bases: TGTGCCAGCAGCCGAGACCCCGGGGGGGAGCTGTTTTTT. This codes for CASSRDPGGELFF.

The chain employs TRBV3-1 (or the pseudogene TRBV3-2) and TRBJ1-2; 10 nucleotides line up with TRBD1. Germline V gene lookup returns CDR1 LGHDT and CDR2 YNNKEL (reference sequence). The CDR3 spans 19 residues. J gave up 2 bases and V 2 bases, and 14 bases lay outside the gene matches. The CDR3 is CASSQLTGGQGPRNYGYTF. CDR3 bases: TGTGCCAGCAGCCAACTTACGGGGGGACAGGGGCCGCGGAACTATGGCTACACCTTC.

The chain uses TRBV30 and TRBJ1-4, with TRBD1 identical over 7 bases. V lost 4 bases to trimming and J lost 10 bases; unmatched junction nucleotides: 9. This CDR3 spans 13 amino acids. CDR1 and CDR2 (germline): GTSNPN, SVGIG (reference sequence). The CDR3, as DNA: TGTGCCTGGAAGACAGGGAGGACCCCAAAACTGTTTTTT. Translated, it gives CAWKTGRTPKLFF.

The CDR3 spells CASSLFGTGVKYYGYTF. The CDR3 nucleotides read TGTGCCAGCAGTTTATTTGGGACAGGGGTGAAGTACTATGGCTACACCTTC. The chain uses TRBV27 and TRBJ1-2, with 10 bases identical to TRBD1. Trimming cost V 1 base and J 3 bases; bases outside gene matches: 8. Germline CDR1 and CDR2: MNHEY and SMNVEV (reference sequence). This CDR3 has 17 residues.

The table lists this clone with a count of one. The chain uses TRBV19 and TRBJ1-2; TRBD1 agrees at 7 bases. With 5 bases clipped from V and 7 bases from J, the junction kept 10 bases outside the gene matches. The CDR3 length is 14 residues. Germline-derived CDR1 and CDR2 are LNHDA and SQIVND (reference sequence). The CDR3 spells CASSSWTGGGGYTF. CDR3 DNA: TGTGCCAGTAGTTCCTGGACAGGAGGAGGTGGCTACACCTTC. The full variable domain, rest sourced from reference TRBV19 and TRBJ1-2, is DGGITQSPKYLFRKEGQNVTLSCEQNLNHDAMYWYRQDPGQGLRLIYYSQIVNDFQKGDIAEGYSVSREKKESFPLTVTSAQKNPTAFYLCASSSWTGGGGYTFGSGTRLTVV.

The V call is TRBV5-1, the J call TRBJ2-1, with 10 bases identical to TRBD2. This CDR3 is 16 amino acids long. Germline values: CDR1 SGHRS, CDR2 YFSETQ. After removal of 4 bases from V and 4 bases from J, the junction contained 8 bases not matched to a gene. CDR3 sequence (DNA): TGCGCCAGCAGCGCGCGTCGGACTAGCGGTTACAATGAGCAGTTCTTC. Its translation: CASSARRTSGYNEQFF.

The gene calls are TRBV6-5 and TRBJ1-3; maybe TRBD1 (6 bases). Germline loops: CDR1 MNHEY, CDR2 SVGAGI. The CDR3 extends over 16 amino acids. Trimming removed 4 bases at V and 5 bases at J, with 18 bases between. In DNA, the CDR3 is TGTGCCAGCAGTTCCCGAGTAAGCGGGGGCAGAAACACCATATATTTT. This encodes CASSSRVSGGRNTIYF.

This chain joins TRBV7-2 and TRBJ2-6, with D possibly TRBD1 on 6 matching bases. The CDR3 covers 17 residues. V gave up 5 bases and J gave up 0 bases, with 14 bases separating them. Germline V CDR1 and CDR2: SGHTA, FQGNSA. CDR3 loop: CASSPTGYFSGANVLTF. The DNA for the CDR3 is TGTGCCAGCAGCCCCACAGGGTACTTCTCTGGGGCCAACGTCCTGACTTTC.

The V gene is TRBV6-5, the J gene TRBJ1-1; D ambiguous. The CDR3 loop spans 15 amino acids. Per the germline V gene, CDR1 is MNHEY and CDR2 is SVGAGI. The V end was cut by 2 bases, the J end by 1 base, with 11 bases between. This CDR3 is CASSYIGSGNTEAFF. The CDR3 DNA follows: TGTGCCAGCAGTTACATAGGATCGGGGAACACTGAAGCTTTCTTT.

This clone is a singleton in its sample. V usage is TRBV3-1 (or the pseudogene TRBV3-2) and J usage is TRBJ1-1; 7 nucleotides match TRBD1. Trimming cost V 3 bases and J 4 bases; bases outside gene matches: 8. Germline assignment: CDR1 LGHDT and CDR2 YNNKEL (reference sequence). The CDR3 is 15 residues long. The CDR3 DNA sequence: TGTGCCAGCAGCCATCCGACAGGGAAGAGCACTGAAGCTTTCTTT. The encoded protein is CASSHPTGKSTEAFF.

The rearrangement links TRBV6-5 to TRBJ2-1; the D gene is possibly TRBD1 (7 bases). CDR3 length equals 14 residues. The germline gives CDR1 MNHEY, CDR2 SVGAGI. V was cut by 6 bases and J by 8 bases, with 17 bases left in between. CDR3 region: CASRRDSSQDEQFF. CDR3 coding DNA: TGTGCCAGCAGGCGGGACAGTAGTCAGGATGAGCAGTTCTTC.

V usage is TRBV7-9 and J usage is TRBJ2-3; 10 nucleotides match TRBD2. The CDR3 is 18 amino acids. CDR1 SEHNR and CDR2 FQNEAQ come from the germline V gene (reference sequence). The J segment lost 0 bases and the V segment lost 5 bases, leaving 11 bases of the junction unmatched. This chain's CDR3 is CASSRGASGSYSTDTQYF. The CDR3, as DNA: TGTGCCAGCAGCCGAGGGGCTAGCGGGAGCTATAGCACAGATACGCAGTATTTT.

Turning to this clone: The identical CDR3 is also encoded by other nucleotide sequences in the sample. The rearrangement joins TRBV30 to TRBJ2-7; D is perhaps TRBD1 (6 bases). The germline gives CDR1 GTSNPN, CDR2 SVGIG (reference sequence). The CDR3 is made up of 12 amino acids. The V gene lost 0 bases and the J gene lost 4 bases, with 7 bases spanning the gap. CDR3 amino acids: CAWSVGGYEQYF. In nucleotides, the CDR3 is TGTGCCTGGAGTGTAGGGGGATACGAGCAGTACTTC.

The count of this clone is one. The genes are TRBV4-2 and TRBJ2-6, with D hard to call. The V gene lost 0 bases and the J gene lost 0 bases, with 3 bases spanning the gap. Looked up from germline, CDR1 is LGHNA and CDR2 is YNFKEQ. The CDR3 spans 15 residues. CDR3 sequence (DNA): TGTGCCAGCAGCCAAGACAGCTCTGGGGCCAACGTCCTGACTTTC. Its protein product is CASSQDSSGANVLTF.

This rearrangement joins TRBV6-1 to TRBJ2-3; weak D call: TRBD2 (5 bases). From germline, CDR1 is MNHNS and CDR2 SASEGT. Trimming shortened V by 2 bases and J by 8 bases, and 26 bases separated the two germline ends. The CDR3 loop spans 18 amino acids. The CDR3 loop reads CASSELLTSQPLLGTQYF. CDR3 in DNA: TGTGCCAGCAGTGAATTATTAACTAGTCAACCACTGCTGGGTACGCAGTATTTT.

The chain links TRBV19 to TRBJ2-1; D may be TRBD2 (6 bases). Between the trimmed V and J ends, which lost 4 bases and 13 bases, there was a span of 14 bases. The CDR3 extends over 12 amino acids. Germline V gene data show CDR1 as LNHDA and CDR2 as SQIVND (reference sequence). The CDR3 DNA is TGTGCCAGTAGTAGGGACTCCTCCAGCCAGTTCTTC. It translates to CASSRDSSSQFF.